This T cell receptor beta chain was sequenced in a study of T-cell memory formation after mild COVID-19. From the 5' RACE reads, TCRdb called clonotypes with MiXCR, one entry per CDR3 protein. The sample shows about 240,000 distinct CDR3 sequences, approximately 10% of them seen only once. This CDR3 spans 14 amino acids. Germline lookup yields CDR1 LGHNA and CDR2 YSLEER. Deletions cut 0 bases from V and 5 bases from J, with 7 bases between. Sequencing used PBMCs or a T cell subset sorted from them (not recorded which). The sequence was obtained from a man aged 18 to 35 who had mild COVID-19 (a few samples of this study predate the infection). Cell type and time point are not known. V is TRBV4-3 and J is TRBJ2-2; D not resolved. Here the CDR3 reads CASSQDWLTGELFF. CDR3 nucleotide sequence: TGCGCCAGCAGCCAAGATTGGCTGACCGGGGAGCTGTTTTTT.